This TCR beta chain emerged from a study of cytomegalovirus exposure and HLA in healthy donors (TCRdb year 2017). With respect to the entire study: According to an earlier analysis of a few hundred of the donors, about 190 million T cells yielded 90 million to 130 million unique TCR beta sequences and less than 300 Gb of sequence data. The genetic ancestry cluster associated with self-reported Caucasian donors included 80% to 90% of the approximately 400 genotyped donors. Approximately 300 gigabases of sequencing data and approximately 91 million unique TCR sequences made up an early release that covered about 640 HLA-typed donors. Every discovery cohort repertoire had been produced on one sequencing platform. High-throughput TCR immunosequencing, statistical association of individual TCRs with disease status, and machine learning were combined to predict cytomegalovirus infection status. Four or five DR-DQ haplotypes were handled as single units for association and clustering, since linkage in the cohort was strong. Across some 400 genotyped donors of the cohort, an average of approximately 220,000 unique TCR beta nucleotide sequences per donor were sequenced, and approximately 17% of those sequences were non-productive. Besides the first cohort of roughly 640 subjects, a separate validation cohort made up of 120 or so different subjects was used. Typing coverage differed by locus: A, B, C, DRB1 and DQB1 were typed in about 620-640 donors, DQA1 in 522, DPA1 in some 610, and DPB1 in 400 to 480. A later genetic analysis used genome-wide SNP genotypes for about 65% of the 666 donors, treating that subset as a discovery cohort. Both class I and class II loci were covered by HLA typing, at four-digit resolution. Alongside the repertoire data, information on donor age, sex, ethnicity and CMV serostatus was compiled. Rather than using new phenotypic data, the later analysis identified candidate immune exposures from TCR beta sequences and from how often those sequences occurred across donors. The study aimed to test whether cataloging public T cell receptors could reveal signatures of past pathogen exposure. The T cell repertoires of around 670 subjects were profiled by immunosequencing and related to cytomegalovirus serostatus. In an earlier analysis of roughly 580 of the donors, high-throughput TCR beta sequencing was used to judge whether each TCR beta V gene segment behaved as functional or pseudogenic. To study patterns of TCR occurrence, a later analysis re-analyzed previously published TCR beta repertoires from under 750 donors and added high-resolution HLA genotyping.

As to this clone: It has no known antigen specificity. One junction end disagrees with the germline gene, perhaps due to a read error.

The method behind the library was the immunoSEQ multiplex PCR assay. A mixture of 60 forward primers for TCR Vbeta segments and 13 reverse primers for TCR Jbeta segments was used in the multiplex PCR. The CDR3 region of rearranged TCR beta genes was amplified from genomic DNA with a multiplex PCR assay. On the Illumina HiSeq System, the amplified TCR beta libraries were sequenced as 87-base-pair reads. Turning to the authors' computational methods: A later analysis counted approximately 74 million unique TCR beta chains across the 700 or so repertoires, and roughly 9.9 million of these chains were shared by at least two donors. To remove PCR and sequencing errors, raw reads were error-corrected and collapsed into unique sequences using a nearest-neighbor algorithm that merged closely related sequences. To assign V, D and J gene segments, CDR3 sequences were aligned to IMGT reference sequences. Each retained sequence needed at least a six-nucleotide match to both a V gene segment and a J gene segment. A rearrangement was called productive if the CDR3 had no stop codons and remained in frame with V and J, and every other rearrangement was called non-productive. Following IMGT convention, CDR3 was defined as the stretch from the second conserved V-encoded cysteine up to the conserved J-encoded phenylalanine. In an earlier analysis of roughly 580 of the donors, sequences lacking an unambiguous match to a single V gene segment were excluded. In an earlier analysis of 500 to 750 of the donors, V segments were called functional above 56.7% productive rearrangements and were called segregating when the between-donor standard deviation exceeded 5%. A statistical classification framework was built for diagnosing cytomegalovirus status from the catalog of TCR beta chain sequences. A later analysis assigned V and J genes by comparing TCR nucleotide sequences with IMGT/GENE-DB human TR gene sequences. A later analysis assigned CDR3 sequences and most-parsimonious VDJ recombination scenarios with the TCRdist pipeline. A later analysis defined each TCR beta chain by its CDR3 amino acid sequence plus V-gene family, and excluded reads lacking a unique V-gene family. To address suspected cross-contamination and a sequencing artifact, a later analysis removed a few hundred highly shared, low-generation-probability nucleotide sequences. A later analysis calculated a clonal expansion index for each public chain from normalized within-repertoire ranks of inferred template counts. Generation probabilities in a later analysis came from a VDJ recombination model fitted to out-of-frame rearrangements, and those results were checked against IGoR. In a later analysis, TCR-TCR, TCR-HLA and TCR-CMV co-occurrence was scored with hypergeometric tests, and a repertoire-size bias correction was applied to TCR pairs. To estimate false discovery rates, a later analysis permuted the HLA or CMV assignments 20 times. A later analysis grouped co-occurring TCRs with DBSCAN, adding TCRdist sequence similarity when clustering within HLA-allele-positive subsets. Repertoires with fewer than 30,000 or more than 120,000 public chains were left out of co-occurrence clustering, as were five repertoires with anomalous nucleotide sharing. Here the immuneACCESS table is served through TCRdb, limited to in-frame sequences with V and J called. Missing clones are a known gap in these copies; in checked studies unresolved V genes cover under half, and the rest lacks a known reason. V and J calls plus clone size are reproduced from that table; the DNA served to infer D and trimming. The sample includes approximately 170,000 clones, with about 76% observed a single time. Of the sample, around 5% is held by the ten largest clones.

Here is what the overall study found, with its caveats: An association between a missense DCLRE1C variant and V-gene and J-gene trimming of TCR beta chains was found in a later genetic analysis and replicated in an independent cohort. In vitro tests confirmed that three of the cytomegalovirus-associated TCR beta chains recognize cytomegalovirus antigens. A further reported finding was that TCR beta sequences accurately predicted the HLA-A and HLA-B alleles for most subjects in the first cohort. Sequencing depth was assumed to be roughly uniform across donors in the presence/absence analyses, though that assumption may not hold. For the cohort, immune exposure information was limited to CMV serostatus. A later analysis found that HLA-associated TCR beta chains were more clonally expanded and had lower generation probabilities than equally common non-associated chains. In a later genetic analysis, fewer N-insertions in productive TCRs were reported among donors in an Asian-associated ancestry cluster than the roughly 640-donor mean. Because the 87-base-pair reads could not distinguish some IMGT-functional V segments, including TRBV6-2 and TRBV6-3, those segments were excluded. A cluster of highly shared sequence variants was judged likely to be a technical artifact of the sequencing pipeline. Assigning TCR associations to individual alleles was difficult when HLA alleles, especially DR and DQ, strongly co-occurred. This cohort had only TCR beta chains sequenced, and the lack of alpha or paired-chain data limited which features could be detected. Most TCR sequences were seen in very few donors, while some public TCRs were found in many individuals. Because HLA typing was missing for some donors at each locus, association tests included only the typed subset. The study listed 170 or so TCR beta chains as associated with cytomegalovirus. Several of the top co-occurrence clusters appeared to be linked to parvovirus B19, influenza, CMV and Epstein-Barr virus, according to a later analysis. Linkage disequilibrium might explain the correlated functional status among segregating V segments, but an unknown experimental factor could not be excluded. In both the original and validation cohorts, the classifier was reported to diagnose cytomegalovirus status with high specificity and sensitivity. In a later analysis, TCR association rates were found to vary across HLA loci, with the most associated TCRs seen for DRB1 alleles and the fewest for HLA-C alleles. In an earlier analysis of 500 to 650 of the donors, most TCR beta V segments appeared in productive rearrangements about 87% or about 30% of the time, broadly matching IMGT annotations. It was suggested by the authors that the approach could potentially be generalized to other disease states and immunological phenotypes. According to a later analysis, most CMV-associated TCR beta chains appeared to be HLA-restricted, and the HLA associations seemed to be driven largely by CMV exposure. Specific HLA alleles were associated with more than 15,000 TCR beta sequences at a false discovery rate of 0.05 in a later analysis. The earlier analysis of some 560 of the donors excluded 15 to 20 rarely observed V segments, including chromosome 9 orphons, because counts were too low.

The cysteine opens and the phenylalanine closes a CDR3 of 16 amino acids. This entry keeps only the CDR3 DNA: 48 bases, framed from base 1. For CDR1 and CDR2, the germline V gene (reference sequence) lists SEHNR and FQNEAQ. The cohort consisted of approximately 670 healthy bone marrow donors. Cohort members were all nominally healthy when sampled, although unrecorded immune exposures were likely present. The donor was CMV seropositive and was included in the group of about 290 seropositive cohort members. Each donor provided a peripheral blood sample, and peripheral blood mononuclear cells were used for TCR beta sequencing. The Qiagen DNeasy Blood Extraction Kit was used to extract genomic DNA from the blood cell samples.

Sequenced: PBMCs. The rearranged segments are TRBV7-9 and TRBJ2-7; 10 middle bases align to TRBD1. This TCR was sampled from a woman in her late teens or twenties in good health and CMV-seropositive. The DNA sequence is TGTGCCAGCAGCTTAGTCCCGGGACAGGGGTCGTACGGGCAGTACTTC. The resulting protein is CASSLVPGQGSYGQYF.